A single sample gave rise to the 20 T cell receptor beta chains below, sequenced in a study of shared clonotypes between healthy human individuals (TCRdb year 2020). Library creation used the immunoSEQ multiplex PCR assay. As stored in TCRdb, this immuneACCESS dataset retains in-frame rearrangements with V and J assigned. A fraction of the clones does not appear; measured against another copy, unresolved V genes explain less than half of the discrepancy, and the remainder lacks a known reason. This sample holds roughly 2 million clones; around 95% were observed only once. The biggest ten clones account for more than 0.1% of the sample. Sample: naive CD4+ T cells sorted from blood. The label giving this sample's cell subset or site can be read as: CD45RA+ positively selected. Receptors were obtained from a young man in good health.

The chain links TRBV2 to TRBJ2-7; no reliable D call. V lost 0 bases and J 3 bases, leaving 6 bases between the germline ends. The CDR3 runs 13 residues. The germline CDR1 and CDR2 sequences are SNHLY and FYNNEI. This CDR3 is CASSEAGNYEQYF. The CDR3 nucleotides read TGTGCCAGCAGTGAAGCAGGGAACTACGAGCAGTACTTC.

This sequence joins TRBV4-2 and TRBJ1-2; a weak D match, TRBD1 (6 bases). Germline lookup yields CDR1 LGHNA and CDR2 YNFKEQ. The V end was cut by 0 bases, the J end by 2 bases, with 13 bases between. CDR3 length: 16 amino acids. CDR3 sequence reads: CASSQETGTPNYGYTF. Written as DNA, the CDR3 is TGTGCCAGCAGCCAAGAGACCGGGACACCAAACTATGGCTACACCTTC.

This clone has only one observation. The DNA for the CDR3 is TGTGCCAGCACCCTTAGGACTAGCGGCAATCCCTCCTACAATGAGCAGTTCTTC. Residues: CASTLRTSGNPSYNEQFF. The genes are TRBV7-2 and TRBJ2-1; 10 nucleotides agree with TRBD2. CDR1 is SGHTA and CDR2 is FQGNSA in the germline V gene. Trimming removed 7 bases from V and 0 bases from J; junction bases left unmatched: 12. The CDR3 is 18 amino acids.

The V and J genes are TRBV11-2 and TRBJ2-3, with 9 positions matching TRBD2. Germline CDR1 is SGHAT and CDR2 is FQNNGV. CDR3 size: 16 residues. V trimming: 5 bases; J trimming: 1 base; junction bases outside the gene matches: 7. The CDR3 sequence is CASSPGGLAGTDTQYF. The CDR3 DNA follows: TGTGCCAGCAGCCCCGGGGGACTAGCTGGCACAGATACGCAGTATTTT.

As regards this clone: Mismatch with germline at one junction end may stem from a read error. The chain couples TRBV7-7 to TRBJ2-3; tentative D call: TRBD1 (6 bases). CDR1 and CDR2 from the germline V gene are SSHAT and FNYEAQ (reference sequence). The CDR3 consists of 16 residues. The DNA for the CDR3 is TGTGCTAGCAGCTTAGGCAGGGGTGGGGGCACAGATACGCAGTATTTT. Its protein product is CASSLGRGGGTDTQYF.

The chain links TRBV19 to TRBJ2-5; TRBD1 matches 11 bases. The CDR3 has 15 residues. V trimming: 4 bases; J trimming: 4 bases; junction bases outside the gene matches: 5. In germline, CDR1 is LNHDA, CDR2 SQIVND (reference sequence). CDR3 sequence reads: CASSTGQGAGETQYF. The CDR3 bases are TGTGCCAGTAGTACCGGACAGGGGGCCGGAGAGACCCAGTACTTC.

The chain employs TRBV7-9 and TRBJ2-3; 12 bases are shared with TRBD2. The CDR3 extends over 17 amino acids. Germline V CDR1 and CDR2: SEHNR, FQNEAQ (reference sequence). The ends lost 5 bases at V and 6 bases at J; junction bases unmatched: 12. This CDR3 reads CASSPIRLAGEEDTQYF. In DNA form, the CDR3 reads TGTGCCAGCAGCCCGATACGACTAGCGGGAGAGGAGGATACGCAGTATTTT. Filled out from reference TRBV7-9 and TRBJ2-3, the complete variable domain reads DTGVSQNPRHKITKRGQNVTFRCDPISEHNRLYWYRQTLGQGPEFLTYFQNEAQLEKSRLLSDRFSAERPKGSFSTLEIQRTEQGDSAMYLCASSPIRLAGEEDTQYFGPGTRLTVL.

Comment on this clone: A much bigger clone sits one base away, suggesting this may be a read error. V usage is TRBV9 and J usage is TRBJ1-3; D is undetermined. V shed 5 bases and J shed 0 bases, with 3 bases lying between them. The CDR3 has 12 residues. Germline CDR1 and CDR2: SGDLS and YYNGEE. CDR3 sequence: CASRGSGNTIYF. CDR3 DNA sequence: TGTGCCAGCAGGGGCTCTGGAAACACCATATATTTT.

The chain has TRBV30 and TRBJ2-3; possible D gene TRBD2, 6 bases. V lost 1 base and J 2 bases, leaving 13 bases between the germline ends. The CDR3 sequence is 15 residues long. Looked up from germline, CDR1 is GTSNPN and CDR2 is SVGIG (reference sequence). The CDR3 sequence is CAWSGFGEATDTQYF. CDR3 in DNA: TGTGCCTGGAGTGGGTTCGGGGAGGCCACAGATACGCAGTATTTT.

The CDR3: CASSPRSGAVVNEQFF. The CDR3 region has the DNA TGTGCCAGCAGCCCCCGTTCGGGGGCTGTAGTAAATGAGCAGTTCTTC. This chain connects TRBV11-2 to TRBJ2-1; D may correspond to TRBD1 or TRBD2 (6 bases each). The V end lost 5 bases, the J end lost 7 bases, and 21 bases lay between the germline ends. Per germline, CDR1 SGHAT and CDR2 FQNNGV. The CDR3 totals 16 residues.

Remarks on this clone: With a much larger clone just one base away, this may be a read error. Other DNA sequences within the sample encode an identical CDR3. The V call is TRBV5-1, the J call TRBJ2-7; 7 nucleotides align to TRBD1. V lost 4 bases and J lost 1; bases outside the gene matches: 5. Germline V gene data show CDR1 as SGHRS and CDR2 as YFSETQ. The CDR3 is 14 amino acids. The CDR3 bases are TGCGCCAGCAGCGTCCGGGACAGTTCCTACGAGCAGTACTTC. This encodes CASSVRDSSYEQYF. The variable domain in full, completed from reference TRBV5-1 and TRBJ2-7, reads KAGVTQTPRYLIKTRGQQVTLSCSPISGHRSVSWYQQTPGQGLQFLFEYFSETQRNKGNFPGRFSGRQFSNSRSEMNVSTLELGDSALYLCASSVRDSSYEQYFGPGTRLTVT.

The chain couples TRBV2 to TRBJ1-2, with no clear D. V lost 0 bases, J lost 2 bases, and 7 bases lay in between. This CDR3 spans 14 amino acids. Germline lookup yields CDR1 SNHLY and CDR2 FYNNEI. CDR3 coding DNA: TGTGCCAGCAGTGAAGCGGTACAGAACTATGGCTACACCTTC. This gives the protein CASSEAVQNYGYTF. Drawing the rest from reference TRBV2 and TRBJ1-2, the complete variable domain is EPEVTQTPSHQVTQMGQEVILRCVPISNHLYFYWYRQILGQKVEFLVSFYNNEISEKSEIFDDQFSVERPDGSNFTLKIRSTKLEDSAMYFCASSEAVQNYGYTFGSGTRLTVV.

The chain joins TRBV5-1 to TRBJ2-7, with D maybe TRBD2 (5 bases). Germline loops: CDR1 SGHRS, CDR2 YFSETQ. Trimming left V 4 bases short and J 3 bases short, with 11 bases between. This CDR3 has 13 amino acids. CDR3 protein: CASSVWENYEQYF. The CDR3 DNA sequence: TGCGCCAGCAGCGTGTGGGAGAACTACGAGCAGTACTTC.

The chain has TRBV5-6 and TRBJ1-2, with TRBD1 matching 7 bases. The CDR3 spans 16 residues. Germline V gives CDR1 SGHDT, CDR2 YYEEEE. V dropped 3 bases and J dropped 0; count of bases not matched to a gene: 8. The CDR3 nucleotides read TGTGCCAGCAGCTCAACAACAGGGGAGGCTAACTATGGCTACACCTTC. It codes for CASSSTTGEANYGYTF.

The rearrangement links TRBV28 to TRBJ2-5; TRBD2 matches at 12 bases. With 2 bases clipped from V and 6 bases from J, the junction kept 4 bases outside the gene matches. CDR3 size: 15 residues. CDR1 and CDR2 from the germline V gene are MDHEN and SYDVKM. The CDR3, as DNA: TGTGCCAGCAGTTTACCGCTAGCGGGGGGGCAGACCCAGTACTTC. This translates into CASSLPLAGGQTQYF.

CDR3 sequence (DNA): TGTGCCAGCAGCTTAGATTTGAGGACCGAGCAGTTCTTC. It codes for CASSLDLRTEQFF. The rearrangement links TRBV7-9 to TRBJ2-1; unclear D gene. Trimming stripped 1 base from V and 10 bases from J, with 11 bases between. This CDR3 comprises 13 residues. CDR1 SEHNR and CDR2 FQNEAQ come from the germline V gene (reference sequence). The entire variable domain, with the rest obtained from reference TRBV7-9 and TRBJ2-1, is as follows: DTGVSQNPRHKITKRGQNVTFRCDPISEHNRLYWYRQTLGQGPEFLTYFQNEAQLEKSRLLSDRFSAERPKGSFSTLEIQRTEQGDSAMYLCASSLDLRTEQFFGPGTRLTVL.

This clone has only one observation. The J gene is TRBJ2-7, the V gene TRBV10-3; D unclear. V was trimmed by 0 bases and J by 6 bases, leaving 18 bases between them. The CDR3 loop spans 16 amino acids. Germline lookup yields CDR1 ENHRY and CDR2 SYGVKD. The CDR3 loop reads CAISESLGPQSGEQYF. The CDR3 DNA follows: TGTGCCATCAGTGAGTCGCTCGGCCCCCAATCGGGCGAGCAGTACTTC.

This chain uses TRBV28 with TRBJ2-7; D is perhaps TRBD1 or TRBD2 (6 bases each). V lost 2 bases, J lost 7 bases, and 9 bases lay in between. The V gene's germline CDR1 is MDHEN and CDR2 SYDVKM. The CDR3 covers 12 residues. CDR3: CASSLKGGEQYF. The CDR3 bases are TGTGCCAGCAGTTTAAAGGGGGGTGAGCAGTACTTC.

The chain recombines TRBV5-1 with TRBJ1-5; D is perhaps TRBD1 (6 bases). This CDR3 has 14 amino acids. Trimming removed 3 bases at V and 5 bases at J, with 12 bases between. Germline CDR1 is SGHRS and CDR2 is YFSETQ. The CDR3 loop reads CASSSTGPDQPQHF. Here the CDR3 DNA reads TGCGCCAGCAGCTCGACAGGACCAGATCAGCCCCAGCATTTT.

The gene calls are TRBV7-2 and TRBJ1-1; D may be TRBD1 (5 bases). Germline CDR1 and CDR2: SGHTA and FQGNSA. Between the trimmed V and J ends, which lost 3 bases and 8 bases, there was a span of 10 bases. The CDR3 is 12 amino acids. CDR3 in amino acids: CASSFTGLEAFF. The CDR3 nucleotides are TGTGCCAGCAGCTTTACAGGCCTAGAAGCTTTCTTT.